The rows below give T cell receptor beta chains drawn from one sample of a study of shared clonotypes between healthy human individuals. The assay was immunoSEQ multiplex PCR, and TCRdb's table has in-frame clones only and misses some. Altogether around 2,000,000 clones are present, approximately 94% being singletons, with the ten largest covering 1.5% to 2%. The sample comprised naive CD8+ T cells from PBMCs. The receptors derive from a man aged 18 to 30 in good health. Some clones in this sample may be carry-over from other donors' samples. Each CDR3 is given with its conserved first and last residue. The D gene is left open where the match is weak. Not all rows give a size; the values are once, few, many and, for expanded clones, a class.

clone_size,d_call,j_call,v_call,cdr3_aa,cdr3_nt
.,.,TRBJ2-7,TRBV19,CASRARVGNYEQYF,TGTGCCAGTAGGGCCCGGGTAGGAAACTACGAGCAGTACTTC
.,.,TRBJ1-5,TRBV15,CATSRDGGPNQPQHF,TGTGCCACCAGCAGAGATGGGGGCCCCAATCAGCCCCAGCATTTT
.,.,TRBJ1-2,TRBV28,CASSLQGTGYGYTF,TGTGCCAGCAGTTTACAGGGAACCGGCTATGGCTACACCTTC
.,.,TRBJ1-5,TRBV9,CASSVEGRSNQPQHF,TGTGCCAGCAGCGTAGAGGGGAGGAGCAATCAGCCCCAGCATTTT
.,.,TRBJ1-2,TRBV11-2,CASSLISGATNYGYTF,TGTGCCAGCAGCTTAATTTCGGGGGCTACTAACTATGGCTACACCTTC
.,TRBD1,TRBJ1-5,TRBV6-5,CASSYDRGGQPQHF,TGTGCCAGCAGTTACGACAGGGGAGGTCAGCCCCAGCATTTT
.,TRBD1,TRBJ2-7,TRBV15,CATSIGTGPIYEQYF,TGTGCCACCAGCATTGGGACAGGGCCGATTTACGAGCAGTACTTC
.,.,TRBJ2-2,TRBV7-2,CASSPRENTGELFF,TGTGCCAGCAGCCCGCGCGAGAACACCGGGGAGCTGTTTTTT
.,.,TRBJ2-7,TRBV6-5,CASSFSGQGTYEQYF,TGTGCCAGCAGTTTTAGCGGCCAGGGGACCTACGAGCAGTACTTC
.,TRBD1,TRBJ2-7,TRBV7-9,CASSYPGQGYEQYF,TGTGCCAGCAGCTACCCGGGACAGGGCTACGAGCAGTACTTC
.,TRBD1,TRBJ2-7,TRBV28,CASRGTGRTPYEQYF,TGTGCCAGCAGGGGGACAGGGCGGACCCCCTACGAGCAGTACTTC
once,.,TRBJ2-1,TRBV7-8,CASSRGLRSGGAYNEQFF,TGTGCCAGCAGCCGTGGACTCAGGTCGGGGGGCGCGTACAATGAGCAGTTCTTC
once,.,TRBJ1-2,TRBV27,CASSLGHSSGYTF,TGTGCCAGCAGTTTGGGACATAGTAGTGGCTACACCTTC
.,.,TRBJ1-2,TRBV27,CASSPLDSPLNYGYTF,TGTGCCAGCAGTCCCCTGGACTCTCCCCTTAACTATGGCTACACCTTC
.,.,TRBJ2-7,TRBV30,CAWSYLADSYEQYF,TGTGCCTGGAGTTACCTAGCAGACTCCTACGAGCAGTACTTC
.,TRBD1,TRBJ1-1,TRBV5-1,CASSWGQLNTEAFF,TGTGCCAGCAGCTGGGGACAGCTGAACACTGAAGCTTTCTTT
.,TRBD2,TRBJ2-7,TRBV5-6,CASSLLGEGISYEQYF,TGTGCCAGCAGCTTGTTGGGGGAGGGCATCTCCTACGAGCAGTACTTC
once,TRBD2,TRBJ2-7,TRBV27,CASSLSGGAGSYEQYF,TGTGCCAGCAGTTTATCGGGAGGGGCGGGCTCCTACGAGCAGTACTTC